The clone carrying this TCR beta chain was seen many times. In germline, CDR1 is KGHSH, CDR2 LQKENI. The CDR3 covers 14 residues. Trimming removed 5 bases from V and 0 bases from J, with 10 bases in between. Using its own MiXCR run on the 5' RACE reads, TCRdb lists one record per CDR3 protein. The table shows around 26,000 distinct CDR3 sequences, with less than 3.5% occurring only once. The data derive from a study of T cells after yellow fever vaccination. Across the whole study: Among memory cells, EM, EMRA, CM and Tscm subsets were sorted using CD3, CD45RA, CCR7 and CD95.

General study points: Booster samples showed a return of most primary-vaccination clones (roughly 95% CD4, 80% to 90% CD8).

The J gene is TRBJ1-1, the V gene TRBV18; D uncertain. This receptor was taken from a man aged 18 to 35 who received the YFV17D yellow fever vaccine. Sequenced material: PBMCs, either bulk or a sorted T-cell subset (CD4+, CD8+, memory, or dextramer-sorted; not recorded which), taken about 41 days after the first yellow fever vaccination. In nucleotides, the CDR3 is TGTGCCAGCTCAGGATCAGGAGTGAACACTGAAGCTTTCTTT. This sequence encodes CASSGSGVNTEAFF.